This T cell receptor beta chain is from a study of T cell responses to AZD1222 COVID-19 vaccine. Whole-study findings and limits: Seropositivity was recorded at baseline in only a handful of AZD1222 recipients.

Assay: immunoSEQ multiplex PCR; the TCRdb copy retains only in-frame clones and omits some. Of tens of thousands of clones in the sample, about 80% are singletons; the top ten hold around 15%. Details on this clone: Its antigen is currently unknown.

The receptor was isolated from an adult who received the AZD1222 COVID-19 vaccine. This material consisted of peripheral blood, taken 28 days after the second AZD1222 dose.

The CDR3 bases are TGCGCCAGCAGCCAAGAAAGGCTGCTTACCGGGGAGCTGTTTTTT. Translation gives CASSQERLLTGELFF. V is TRBV4-1 and J is TRBJ2-2, with no clear D. This CDR3 has 15 amino acids. Germline CDR1 reads MGHRA; CDR2 reads YSYEKL. Trimming cost V 0 bases and J 5 bases, with 10 bases left between them.